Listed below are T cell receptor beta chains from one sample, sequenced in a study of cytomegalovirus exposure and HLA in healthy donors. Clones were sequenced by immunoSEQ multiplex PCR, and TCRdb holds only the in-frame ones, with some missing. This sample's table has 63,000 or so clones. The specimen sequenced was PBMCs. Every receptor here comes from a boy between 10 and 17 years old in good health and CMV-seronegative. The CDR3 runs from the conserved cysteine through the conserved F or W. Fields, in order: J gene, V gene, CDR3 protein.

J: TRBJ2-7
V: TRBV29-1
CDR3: CSARTGGSYEQYF

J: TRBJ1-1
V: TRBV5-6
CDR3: CASSFAGVTEAFF

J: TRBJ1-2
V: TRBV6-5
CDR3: CASSYGQGHGYTF

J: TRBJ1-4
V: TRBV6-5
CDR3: CASSVWFGNEKLFF

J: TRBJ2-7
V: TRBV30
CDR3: CACPKGGSEQYF

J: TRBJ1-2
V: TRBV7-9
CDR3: CASSRGTGLDDGYTF

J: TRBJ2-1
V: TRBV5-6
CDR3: CASSLAPGTYNEQFF

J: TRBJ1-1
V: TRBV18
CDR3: CASSTLGPNTEAFF

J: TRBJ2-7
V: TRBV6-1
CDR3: CASSAFGGDPSYEQYF

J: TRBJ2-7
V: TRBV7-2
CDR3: CASRALTGAGYEQYF

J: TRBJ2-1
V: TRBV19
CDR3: CASHQGRDLANEQFF

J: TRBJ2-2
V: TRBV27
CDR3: CASNARQGGTGELFF

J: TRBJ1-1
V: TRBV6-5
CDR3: CASSSRGGSTEAFF

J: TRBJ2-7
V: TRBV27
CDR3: CASKLGSRMGYEQYF

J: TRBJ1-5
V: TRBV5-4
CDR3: CASSKGQIDQPQHF

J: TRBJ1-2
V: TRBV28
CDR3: CASSPQGYGYTF

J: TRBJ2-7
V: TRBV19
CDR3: CASSTGQAGSYEQYF

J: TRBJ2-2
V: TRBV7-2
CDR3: CASSFQPLAGNTGELFF

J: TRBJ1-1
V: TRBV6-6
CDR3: CASNGQVGTEAFF

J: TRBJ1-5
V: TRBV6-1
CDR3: CASSEATGYNQPQHF

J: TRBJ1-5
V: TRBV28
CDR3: CASSLRRANQPQHF